Here is one T cell receptor (beta chain) with its context. Its antigen remains undetermined. Base quality data are lacking; no much larger clone is found one base away. The same CDR3 can be traced to other DNA sequences in this sample. The donors were healthy, HIV-negative adults who had no recently reported acute infections or vaccinations. Every donor was a Caucasian adult residing in Nashville, Tennessee, USA. CD4+ T cells were enriched by magnetic negative selection; naive cells were then positively selected on CD45RA, and the negative fraction formed the memory subset. After blood collection by leukapheresis, PBMCs were isolated using Ficoll-Histopaque density gradient centrifugation and then cryopreserved in the vapor phase of liquid nitrogen. Purity and quantity of every magnetically sorted T cell population were checked by analytical flow cytometry. Genomic DNA was isolated from each sorted fraction and quantified by UV absorbance on a Nanodrop 2000c.

The data derive from a study of shared clonotypes between healthy human individuals (TCRdb year 2020). A note on the overall study: The cohort comprised two women and three men aged 18 to 49 years. Blood TCR repertoires of five healthy adults were deeply sequenced to estimate repertoire size and the extent of clonotype sharing between individuals. For each donor, CD4 naive and CD4 memory were each run on three plates, CD8 naive on two plates, and CD8 memory on one plate. To increase sequencing depth and limit assay-specific biases, different laboratories used diverse techniques to prepare libraries and sequence TCR repertoires. Between about 0.8 and 9.5 billion PBMCs per donor were obtained by leukapheresis.

TCR CDR3 regions were amplified from genomic DNA by multiplex PCR using the deep immunoSEQ assay. Genomic DNA extracted from each cell subset was distributed evenly over all wells of several immunoSEQ 96-well plates, and each plate served as one replicate. For sorted subsets, roughly 190 ng of genomic DNA, equivalent to around 29,000 T cell genomes, went into each replicate PCR. Purified libraries were quantified with a Qubit 3.0 fluorometer, sized on a Bioanalyzer 2100, and re-quantified with the KAPA Library Quantification kit. Every immunoSEQ 96-well plate was sequenced on a dedicated single-read 150-cycle Illumina NextSeq 550 flow cell. Per the source publication's procedure: Because only junctional sequences without quality scores were contained in the immunoSEQ output, filtering matching that applied to full-length reads could not be performed. Sequences were annotated with PyIR, a Python wrapper for IgBLAST v1.9, using IMGT germline references to assign V/J genes and CDR3. Reads were filtered out if the reads had weak V/J assignments (E-value above 1e-6), no CDR3, stop codons, out-of-frame junctions, or ambiguous translated residues. V3J clonotypes were defined as sequences sharing an identical inferred V gene, J gene, and CDR3 amino acid sequence. Percentage overlap between repertoires was computed as shared unique clonotypes divided by the size of the smaller repertoire. Richness of each repertoire was evaluated using RTK rarefaction, the Chao1 estimator, and Recon v2.1 estimates of unobserved clonotypes. For all TCRbeta clonotypes obtained by the gDNA method from several donors, generation probabilities were computed with OLGA. Not all clones reach the TCRdb copy of this immuneACCESS table, which keeps in-frame sequences only. Checked studies attribute under half of the gap to unresolved V genes and leave the rest unexplained. V, J and clone size are those of that table, while D and trimming were read from the DNA. This sample has about 1.5 million clones in its table, and nearly 99% of those were observed once. In total, the top ten clones hold about 0.42% of the sample.

The CDR3 runs 14 residues from the cysteine to the phenylalanine. Only CDR3 DNA is held: 42 bases, read in frame from base 1. V loses 3 bases, J loses 1 base, and the germline ends lie 7 bases apart. Based on the germline V gene, the CDR1 and CDR2 sequences are KGHSH and LQKENI. General conclusions and limits of the study: Compared with non-shared clonotypes, clonotypes shared by all four sorted-subset donors had higher generation probabilities. Naive subsets generally had larger estimated clonotype richness than memory subsets did. The genetic and exposure-history diversity represented was limited by the small number of donors. Rarefaction of sorted-subset datasets indicated incomplete sequencing despite the large sequencing depth. Based on pairwise subsampling, the degree of clonotype sharing among donors was expected to be affected by sequencing depth. Sampling was limited to blood, and TCR repertoires in tissue likely differ from TCR repertoires in blood. Sharing across four donors was observed for around 5% of naive CD4, 3% to 3.5% of naive CD8, 2% to 2.5% of memory CD4, and about 0.4% of memory CD8 clonotypes.

The sequencing input was naive CD4+ T cells sorted from blood. The intended sense of this specimen's cell subset or site label: CD45RA+ positively selected. This clonotype was sampled from a man aged 30 to 45 in good health. Here the chain combines TRBV18 and TRBJ2-1; TRBD1 is perhaps the D gene, given 5 matching bases. The encoded CDR3 is CASSPGLSYNEQFF. The bases read TGTGCCAGCTCACCGGGGCTTTCCTACAATGAGCAGTTCTTC.